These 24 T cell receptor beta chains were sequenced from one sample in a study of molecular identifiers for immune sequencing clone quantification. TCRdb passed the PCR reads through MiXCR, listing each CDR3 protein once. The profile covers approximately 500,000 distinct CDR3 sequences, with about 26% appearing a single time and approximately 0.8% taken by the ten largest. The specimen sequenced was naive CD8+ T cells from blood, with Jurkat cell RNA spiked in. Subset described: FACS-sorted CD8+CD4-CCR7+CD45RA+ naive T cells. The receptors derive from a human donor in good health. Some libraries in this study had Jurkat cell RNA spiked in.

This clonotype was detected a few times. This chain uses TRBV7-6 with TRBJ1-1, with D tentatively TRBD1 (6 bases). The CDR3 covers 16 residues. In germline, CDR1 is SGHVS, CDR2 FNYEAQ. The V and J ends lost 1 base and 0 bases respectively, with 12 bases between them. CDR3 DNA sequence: TGTGCCAGCAGCTTAGTTATAGGGGGTTTGAACACTGAAGCTTTCTTT. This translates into CASSLVIGGLNTEAFF.

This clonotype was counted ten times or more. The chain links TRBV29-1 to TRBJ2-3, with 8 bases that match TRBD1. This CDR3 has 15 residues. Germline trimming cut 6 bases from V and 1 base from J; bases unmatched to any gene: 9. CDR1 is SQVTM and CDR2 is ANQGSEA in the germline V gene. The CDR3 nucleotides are TGCAGCGTGTGCTATCCGGGACAGGGCACAGATACGCAGTATTTT. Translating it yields CSVCYPGQGTDTQYF.

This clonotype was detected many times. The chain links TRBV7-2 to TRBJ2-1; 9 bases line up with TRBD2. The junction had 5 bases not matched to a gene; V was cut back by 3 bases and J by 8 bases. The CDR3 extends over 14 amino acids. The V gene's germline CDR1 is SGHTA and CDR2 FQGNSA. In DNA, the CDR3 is TGTGCCAGCAGCTTGGTAGCGGGGGCACATGAGCAGTTCTTC. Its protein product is CASSLVAGAHEQFF.

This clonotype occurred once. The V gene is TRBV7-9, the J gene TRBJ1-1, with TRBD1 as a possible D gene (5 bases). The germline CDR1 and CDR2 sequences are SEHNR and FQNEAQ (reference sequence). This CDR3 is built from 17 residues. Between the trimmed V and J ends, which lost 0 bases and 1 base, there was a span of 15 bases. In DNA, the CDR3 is TGTGCCAGCAGCTTAGCTTTTGGGGGTTTAAAGAACACTGAAGCTTTCTTT. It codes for CASSLAFGGLKNTEAFF.

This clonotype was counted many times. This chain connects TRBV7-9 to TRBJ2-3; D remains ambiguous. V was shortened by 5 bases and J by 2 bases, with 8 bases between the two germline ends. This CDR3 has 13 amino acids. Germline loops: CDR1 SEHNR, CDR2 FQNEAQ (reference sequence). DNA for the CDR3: TGTGCCAGCAGCCTACTCTCCACAGATACGCAGTATTTT. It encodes CASSLLSTDTQYF.

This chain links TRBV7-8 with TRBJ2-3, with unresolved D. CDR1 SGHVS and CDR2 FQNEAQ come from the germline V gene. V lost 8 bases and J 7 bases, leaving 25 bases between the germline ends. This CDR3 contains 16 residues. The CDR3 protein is CASGNPGVHTQNTQYF. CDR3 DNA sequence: TGTGCCAGCGGCAATCCGGGCGTCCACACACAAAATACGCAGTATTTT.

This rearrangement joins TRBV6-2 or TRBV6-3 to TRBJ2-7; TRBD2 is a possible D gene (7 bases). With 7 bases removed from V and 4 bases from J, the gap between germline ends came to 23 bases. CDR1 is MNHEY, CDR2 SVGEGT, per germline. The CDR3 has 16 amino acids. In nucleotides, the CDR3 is TGTGCCAGCATCCAGAGGGGGACTAACCTGGCGTACGAGCAGTACTTC. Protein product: CASIQRGTNLAYEQYF.

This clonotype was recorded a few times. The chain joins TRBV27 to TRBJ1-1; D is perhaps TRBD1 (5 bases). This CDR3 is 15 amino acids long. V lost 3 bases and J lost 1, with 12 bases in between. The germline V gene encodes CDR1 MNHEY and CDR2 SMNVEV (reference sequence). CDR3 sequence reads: CASSFGGVPNTEAFF. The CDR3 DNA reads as TGTGCCAGCAGTTTCGGGGGGGTGCCGAACACTGAAGCTTTCTTT.

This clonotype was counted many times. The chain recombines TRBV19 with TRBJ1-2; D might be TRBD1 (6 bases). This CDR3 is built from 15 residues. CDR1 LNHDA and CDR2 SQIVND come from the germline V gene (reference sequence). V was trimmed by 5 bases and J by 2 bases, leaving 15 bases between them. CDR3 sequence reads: CASSPWTESNYGYTF. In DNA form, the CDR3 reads TGTGCCAGTAGTCCGTGGACAGAATCAAACTATGGCTACACCTTC.

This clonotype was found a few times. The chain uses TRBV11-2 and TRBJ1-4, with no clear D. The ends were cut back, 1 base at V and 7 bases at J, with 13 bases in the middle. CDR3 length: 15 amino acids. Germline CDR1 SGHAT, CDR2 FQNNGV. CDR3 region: CASSLVVGSSEKLFF. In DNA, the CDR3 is TGTGCCAGCAGCTTAGTAGTCGGGTCTAGTGAAAAACTGTTTTTT.

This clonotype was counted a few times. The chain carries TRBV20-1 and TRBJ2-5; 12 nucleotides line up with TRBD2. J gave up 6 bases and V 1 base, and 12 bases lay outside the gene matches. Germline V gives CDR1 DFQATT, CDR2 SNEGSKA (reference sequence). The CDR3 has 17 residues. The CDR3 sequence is CSARGLAGARGWQTQYF. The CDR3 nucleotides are TGCAGTGCTAGAGGACTAGCGGGGGCCCGGGGTTGGCAGACCCAGTACTTC.

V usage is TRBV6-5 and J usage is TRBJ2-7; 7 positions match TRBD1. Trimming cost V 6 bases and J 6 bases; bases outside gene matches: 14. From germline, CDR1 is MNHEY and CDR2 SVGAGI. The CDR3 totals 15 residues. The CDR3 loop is CASSHYPTGPSEQYF. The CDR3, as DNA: TGTGCCAGCAGCCATTACCCGACAGGGCCTTCCGAGCAGTACTTC.

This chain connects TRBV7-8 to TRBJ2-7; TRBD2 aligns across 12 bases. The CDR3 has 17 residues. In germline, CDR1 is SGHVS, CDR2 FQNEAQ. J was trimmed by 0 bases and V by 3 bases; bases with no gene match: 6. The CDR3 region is CASSFSTSGGPSYEQYF. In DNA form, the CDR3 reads TGTGCCAGCAGCTTCTCGACTAGCGGGGGTCCCTCCTACGAGCAGTACTTC.

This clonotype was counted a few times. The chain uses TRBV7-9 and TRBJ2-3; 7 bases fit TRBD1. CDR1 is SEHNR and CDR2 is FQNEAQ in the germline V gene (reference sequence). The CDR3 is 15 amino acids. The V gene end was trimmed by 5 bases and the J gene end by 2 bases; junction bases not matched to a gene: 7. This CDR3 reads CASSGGQHYTDTQYF. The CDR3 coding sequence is TGTGCCAGCAGCGGGGGACAGCATTACACAGATACGCAGTATTTT.

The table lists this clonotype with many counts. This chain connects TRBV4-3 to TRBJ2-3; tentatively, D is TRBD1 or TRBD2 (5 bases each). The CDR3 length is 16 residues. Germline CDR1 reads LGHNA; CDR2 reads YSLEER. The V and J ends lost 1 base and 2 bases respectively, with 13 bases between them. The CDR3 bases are TGCGCCAGCAGCCAAGGACCGGGACCAGTCACAGATACGCAGTATTTT. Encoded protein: CASSQGPGPVTDTQYF.

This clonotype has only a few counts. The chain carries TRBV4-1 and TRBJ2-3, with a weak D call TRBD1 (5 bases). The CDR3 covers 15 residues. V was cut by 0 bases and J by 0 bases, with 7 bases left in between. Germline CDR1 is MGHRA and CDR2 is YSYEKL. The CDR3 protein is CASSQEQASTDTQYF. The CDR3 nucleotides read TGCGCCAGCAGCCAAGAACAGGCAAGCACAGATACGCAGTATTTT.

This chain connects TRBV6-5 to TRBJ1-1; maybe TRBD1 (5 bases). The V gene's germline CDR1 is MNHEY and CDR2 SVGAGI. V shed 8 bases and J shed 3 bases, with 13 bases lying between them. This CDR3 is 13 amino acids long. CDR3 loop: CASGSTVYTEAFF. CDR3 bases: TGTGCCAGCGGCTCGACAGTGTACACTGAAGCTTTCTTT.

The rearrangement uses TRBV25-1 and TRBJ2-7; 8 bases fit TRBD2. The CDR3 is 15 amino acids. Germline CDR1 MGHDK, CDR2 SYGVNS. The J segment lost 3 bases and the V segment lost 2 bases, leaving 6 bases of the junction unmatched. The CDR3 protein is CASSEIQAGDYEQYF. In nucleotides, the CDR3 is TGTGCCAGCAGTGAAATACAAGCGGGAGACTACGAGCAGTACTTC.

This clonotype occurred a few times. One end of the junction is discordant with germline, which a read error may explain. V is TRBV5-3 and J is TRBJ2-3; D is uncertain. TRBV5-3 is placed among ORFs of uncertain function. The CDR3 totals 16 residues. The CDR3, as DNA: TGTGCCAGCAGCTCTGACTGGGTGGGTGGCACAGATACGCAGTATTTT. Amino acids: CASSSDWVGGTDTQYF.

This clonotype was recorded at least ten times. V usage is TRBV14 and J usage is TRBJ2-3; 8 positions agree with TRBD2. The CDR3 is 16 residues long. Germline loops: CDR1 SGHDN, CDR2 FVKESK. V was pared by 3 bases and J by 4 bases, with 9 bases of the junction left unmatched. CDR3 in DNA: TGTGCCAGCAGCCAGGAACCGGGACTAGAGCCAGATACGCAGTATTTT. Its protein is CASSQEPGLEPDTQYF.

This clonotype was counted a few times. As DNA, the CDR3 is TGTGCCAGCCTTCAAGACCGGGGTTCCCAAGAGACCCAGTACTTC. It is translated as CASLQDRGSQETQYF. This chain connects TRBV3-1 to TRBJ2-5; weak D call: TRBD2 (5 bases). Germline V gene lookup returns CDR1 LGHDT and CDR2 YNNKEL (reference sequence). Trimming left V 8 bases short and J 1 base short, with 17 bases between. CDR3 length equals 15 residues.

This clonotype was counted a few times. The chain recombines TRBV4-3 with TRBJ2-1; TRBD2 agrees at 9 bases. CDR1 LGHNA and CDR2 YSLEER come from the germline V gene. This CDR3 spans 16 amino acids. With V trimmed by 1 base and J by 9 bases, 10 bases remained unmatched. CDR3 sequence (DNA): TGCGCCAGCAGCCAAGTCGCGGGGGGGCTCGAGGGTGAGCAGTTCTTC. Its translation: CASSQVAGGLEGEQFF.

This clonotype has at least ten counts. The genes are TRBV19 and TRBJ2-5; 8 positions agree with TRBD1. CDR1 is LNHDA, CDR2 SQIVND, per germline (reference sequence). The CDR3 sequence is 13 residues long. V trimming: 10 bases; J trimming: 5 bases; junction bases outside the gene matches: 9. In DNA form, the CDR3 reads TGTGCCACCGCGGACAGGGCCCCGGAGACCCAGTACTTC. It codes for CATADRAPETQYF.

CDR3 coding DNA: TGCGCCAGCAGCCAAGATGGACTAGCGGGAGGGCCGTCAGATACGCAGTATTTT. Residues: CASSQDGLAGGPSDTQYF. This rearrangement joins TRBV4-3 to TRBJ2-3, with 15 bases identical to TRBD2. CDR3 size: 18 residues. The V gene's germline CDR1 is LGHNA and CDR2 YSLEER. V trimming: 0 bases; J trimming: 4 bases; junction bases outside the gene matches: 5.